The T cell receptor beta chain under discussion was sequenced for a study of OX40 agonist ivuxolimab in advanced cancers. Turning to the study itself: The diagnoses of dose-escalation patients were hepatocellular carcinoma, melanoma, renal cell or head and neck cancer. Two patients with cutaneous melanoma and one with hepatocellular carcinoma, three in total, showed partial responses.

Germline values: CDR1 MDHEN, CDR2 SYDVKM. V lost 5 bases, J lost 3 bases, and 10 bases lay in between. This CDR3 contains 13 residues. Assay: immunoSEQ multiplex PCR; the TCRdb copy retains only in-frame clones and omits some. The sample includes 15,000 to 20,000 clones, around 84% of them seen just once. The TCR originated in an adult with an advanced solid tumor such as melanoma, head and neck, liver or kidney cancer. The gene calls are TRBV28 and TRBJ1-2; D ambiguous. The sample in question was CD4+ or CD8+ T cells sorted from blood, obtained in a trial of the OX40 agonist ivuxolimab. The CDR3 is CASSPPDDYGYTF. CDR3 nucleotide sequence: TGTGCCAGCAGTCCCCCCGACGACTATGGCTACACCTTC.